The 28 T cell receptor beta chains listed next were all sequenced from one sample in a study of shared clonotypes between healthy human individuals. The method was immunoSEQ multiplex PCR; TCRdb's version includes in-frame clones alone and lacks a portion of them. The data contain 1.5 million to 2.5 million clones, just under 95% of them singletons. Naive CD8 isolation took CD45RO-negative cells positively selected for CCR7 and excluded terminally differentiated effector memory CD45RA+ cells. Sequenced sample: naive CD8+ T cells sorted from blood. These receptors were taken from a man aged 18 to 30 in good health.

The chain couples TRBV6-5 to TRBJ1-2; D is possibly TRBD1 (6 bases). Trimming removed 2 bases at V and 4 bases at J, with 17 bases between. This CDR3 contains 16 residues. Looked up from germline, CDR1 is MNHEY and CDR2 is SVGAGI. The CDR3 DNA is TGTGCCAGCAGTTACGAGGTCGAGACAGGTTTCTATGGCTACACCTTC. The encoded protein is CASSYEVETGFYGYTF.

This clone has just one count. The chain's CDR3 is CSVEGRVTSGSGETQYF. CDR3 nucleotide sequence: TGCAGCGTTGAAGGGAGGGTGACTAGCGGGAGCGGGGAGACCCAGTACTTC. The genes are TRBV29-1 and TRBJ2-5; TRBD2 agrees at 12 bases. Germline V gene data show CDR1 as SQVTM and CDR2 as ANQGSEA. Losses at the gene ends were 1 base for V and 5 bases for J; bases not matched to a gene: 11. The CDR3 has 17 residues.

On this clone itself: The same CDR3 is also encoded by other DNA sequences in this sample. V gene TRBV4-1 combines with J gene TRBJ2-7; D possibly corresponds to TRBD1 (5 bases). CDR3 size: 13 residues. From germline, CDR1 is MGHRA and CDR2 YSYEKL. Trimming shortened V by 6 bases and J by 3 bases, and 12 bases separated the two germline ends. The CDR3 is CASSRGRDYEQYF. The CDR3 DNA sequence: TGCGCCAGCAGTCGAGGCAGGGACTACGAGCAGTACTTC.

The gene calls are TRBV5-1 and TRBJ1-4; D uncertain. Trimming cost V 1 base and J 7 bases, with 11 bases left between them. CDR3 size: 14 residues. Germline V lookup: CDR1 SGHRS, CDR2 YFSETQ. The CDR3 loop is CASSLWPEGEKLFF. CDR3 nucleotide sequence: TGCGCCAGCAGCTTGTGGCCGGAGGGTGAAAAACTGTTTTTT.

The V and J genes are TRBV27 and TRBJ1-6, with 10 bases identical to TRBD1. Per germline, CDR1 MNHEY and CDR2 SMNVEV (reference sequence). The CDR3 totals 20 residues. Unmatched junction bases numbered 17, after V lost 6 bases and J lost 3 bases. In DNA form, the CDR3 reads TGTGCCAGCAGACCCACGGGACAGGGGCCCGAAACCCTCTATAATTCACCCCTCCACTTT. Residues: CASRPTGQGPETLYNSPLHF.

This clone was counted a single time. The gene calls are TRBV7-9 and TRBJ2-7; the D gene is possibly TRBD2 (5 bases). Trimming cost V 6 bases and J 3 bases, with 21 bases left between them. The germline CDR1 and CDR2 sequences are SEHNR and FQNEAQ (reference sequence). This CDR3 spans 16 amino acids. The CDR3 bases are TGTGCCAGCAGTTCCCTGAGGGCCGAAGAGGGCTACGAGCAGTACTTC. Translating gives CASSSLRAEEGYEQYF. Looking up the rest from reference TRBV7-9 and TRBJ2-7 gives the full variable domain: DTGVSQNPRHKITKRGQNVTFRCDPISEHNRLYWYRQTLGQGPEFLTYFQNEAQLEKSRLLSDRFSAERPKGSFSTLEIQRTEQGDSAMYLCASSSLRAEEGYEQYFGPGTRLTVT.

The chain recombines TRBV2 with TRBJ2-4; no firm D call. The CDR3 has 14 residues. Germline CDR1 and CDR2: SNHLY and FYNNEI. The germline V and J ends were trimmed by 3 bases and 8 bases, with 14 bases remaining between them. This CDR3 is CASSDLGLWDIQYF. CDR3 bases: TGTGCCAGCAGTGATTTGGGCCTTTGGGACATTCAGTACTTC.

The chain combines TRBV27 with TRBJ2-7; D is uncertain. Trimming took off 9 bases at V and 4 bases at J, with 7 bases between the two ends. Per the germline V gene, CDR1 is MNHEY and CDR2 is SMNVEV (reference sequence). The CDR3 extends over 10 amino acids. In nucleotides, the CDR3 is TGTGCCAGACCTGTATACGAGCAGTACTTC. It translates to CARPVYEQYF.

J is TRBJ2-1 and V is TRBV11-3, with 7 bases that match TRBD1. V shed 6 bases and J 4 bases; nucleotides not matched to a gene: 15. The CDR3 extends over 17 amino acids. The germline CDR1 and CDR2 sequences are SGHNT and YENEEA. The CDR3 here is CASRRSLGTVTYNEQFF. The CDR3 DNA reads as TGTGCCAGCAGACGCAGCCTGGGGACAGTGACTTACAATGAGCAGTTCTTC.

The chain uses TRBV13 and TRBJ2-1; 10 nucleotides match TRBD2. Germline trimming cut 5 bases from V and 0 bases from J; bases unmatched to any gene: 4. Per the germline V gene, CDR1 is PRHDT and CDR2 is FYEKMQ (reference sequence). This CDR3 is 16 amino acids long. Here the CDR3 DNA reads TGTGCCAGCAGCCCGGCTAGCGGGAGCTCCTACAATGAGCAGTTCTTC. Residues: CASSPASGSSYNEQFF.

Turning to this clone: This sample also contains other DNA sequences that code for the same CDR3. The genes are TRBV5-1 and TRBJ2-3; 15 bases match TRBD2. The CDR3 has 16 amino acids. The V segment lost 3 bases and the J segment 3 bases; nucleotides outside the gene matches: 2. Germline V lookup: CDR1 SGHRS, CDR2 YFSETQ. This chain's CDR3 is CASSSGTSGRTDTQYF. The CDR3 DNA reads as TGCGCCAGCAGCTCCGGGACTAGCGGGAGGACAGATACGCAGTATTTT.

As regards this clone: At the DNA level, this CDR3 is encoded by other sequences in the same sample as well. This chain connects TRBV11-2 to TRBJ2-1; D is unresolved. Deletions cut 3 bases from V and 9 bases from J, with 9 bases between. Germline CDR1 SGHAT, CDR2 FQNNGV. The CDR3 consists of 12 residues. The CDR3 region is CASSFSGGEQFF. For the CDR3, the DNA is TGTGCCAGCAGCTTTAGTGGTGGTGAGCAGTTCTTC. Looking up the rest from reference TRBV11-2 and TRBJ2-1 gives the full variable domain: EAGVAQSPRYKIIEKRQSVAFWCNPISGHATLYWYQQILGQGPKLLIQFQNNGVVDDSQLPKDRFSAERLKGVDSTLKIQPAKLEDSAVYLCASSFSGGEQFFGPGTRLTVL.

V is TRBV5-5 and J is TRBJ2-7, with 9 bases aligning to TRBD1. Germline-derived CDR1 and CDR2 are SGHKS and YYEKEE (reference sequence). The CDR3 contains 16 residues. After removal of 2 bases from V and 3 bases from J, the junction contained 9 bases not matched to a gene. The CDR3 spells CASSFGTGWDIYEQYF. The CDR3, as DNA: TGTGCCAGCAGCTTCGGGACAGGGTGGGACATCTACGAGCAGTACTTC.

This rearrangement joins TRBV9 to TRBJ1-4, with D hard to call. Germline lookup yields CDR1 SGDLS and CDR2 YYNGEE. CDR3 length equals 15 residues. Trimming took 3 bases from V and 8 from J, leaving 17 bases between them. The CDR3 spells CASSAGTANEEKLFF. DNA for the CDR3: TGTGCCAGCAGCGCCGGCACCGCGAACGAGGAAAAACTGTTTTTT.

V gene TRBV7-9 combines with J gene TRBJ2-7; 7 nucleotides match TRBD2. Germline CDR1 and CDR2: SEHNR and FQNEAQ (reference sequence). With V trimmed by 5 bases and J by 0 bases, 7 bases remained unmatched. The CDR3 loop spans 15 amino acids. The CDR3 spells CASSPTRGGSYEQYF. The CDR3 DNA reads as TGTGCCAGCAGCCCCACCCGCGGGGGCTCCTACGAGCAGTACTTC.

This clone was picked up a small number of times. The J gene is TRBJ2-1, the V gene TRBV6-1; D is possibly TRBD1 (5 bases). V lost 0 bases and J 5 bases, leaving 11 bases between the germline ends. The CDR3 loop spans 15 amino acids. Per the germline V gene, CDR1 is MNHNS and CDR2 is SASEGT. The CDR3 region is CASSEAQGLNNEQFF. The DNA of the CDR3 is TGTGCCAGCAGTGAAGCGCAGGGATTGAACAATGAGCAGTTCTTC.

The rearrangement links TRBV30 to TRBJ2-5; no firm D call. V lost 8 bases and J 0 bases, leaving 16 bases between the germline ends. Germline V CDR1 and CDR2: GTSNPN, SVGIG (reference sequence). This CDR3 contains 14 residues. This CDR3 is CAHWAGLYQETQYF. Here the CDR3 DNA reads TGTGCCCATTGGGCAGGATTGTACCAAGAGACCCAGTACTTC.

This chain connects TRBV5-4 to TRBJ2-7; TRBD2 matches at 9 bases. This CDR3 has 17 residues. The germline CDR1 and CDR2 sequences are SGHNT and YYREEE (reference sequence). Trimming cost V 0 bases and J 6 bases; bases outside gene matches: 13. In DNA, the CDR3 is TGTGCCAGCAGCTTGGCGGCGGGAGGGCCTAAAGGTGTCGAGCAGTACTTC. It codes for CASSLAAGGPKGVEQYF. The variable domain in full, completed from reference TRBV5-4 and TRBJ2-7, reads ETGVTQSPTHLIKTRGQQVTLRCSSQSGHNTVSWYQQALGQGPQFIFQYYREEENGRGNFPPRFSGLQFPNYSSELNVNALELDDSALYLCASSLAAGGPKGVEQYFGPGTRLTVT.

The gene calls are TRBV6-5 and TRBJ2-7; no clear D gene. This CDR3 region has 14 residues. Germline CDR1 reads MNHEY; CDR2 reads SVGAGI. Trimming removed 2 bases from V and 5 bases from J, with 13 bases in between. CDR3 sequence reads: CASSYPGSPDEQYF. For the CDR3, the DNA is TGTGCCAGCAGTTACCCGGGCTCCCCGGACGAGCAGTACTTC.

CDR3 DNA: TGCGCCAGCAGCTTGGAGCTCGGAGGGGCCTACGAGCAGTACTTC. Translated, it gives CASSLELGGAYEQYF. This chain connects TRBV5-1 to TRBJ2-7; D perhaps matches TRBD2 (6 bases). Trimming removed 0 bases at V and 2 bases at J, with 12 bases between. Per germline, CDR1 SGHRS and CDR2 YFSETQ. The CDR3 is made up of 15 amino acids.

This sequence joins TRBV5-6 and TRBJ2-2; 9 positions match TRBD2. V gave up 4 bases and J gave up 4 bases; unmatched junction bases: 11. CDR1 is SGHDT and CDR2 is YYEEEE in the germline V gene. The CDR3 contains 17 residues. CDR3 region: CASSQLPAGGLTGELFF. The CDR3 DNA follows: TGTGCCAGCAGCCAGTTGCCCGCGGGAGGGCTCACCGGGGAGCTGTTTTTT.

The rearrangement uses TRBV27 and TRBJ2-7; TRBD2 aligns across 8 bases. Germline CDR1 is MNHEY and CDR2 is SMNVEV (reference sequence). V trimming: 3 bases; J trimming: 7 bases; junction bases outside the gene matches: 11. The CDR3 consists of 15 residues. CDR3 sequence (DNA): TGTGCCAGCAGTTTGATCCGGGGGGGGATGGATGAGCAGTACTTC. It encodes CASSLIRGGMDEQYF.

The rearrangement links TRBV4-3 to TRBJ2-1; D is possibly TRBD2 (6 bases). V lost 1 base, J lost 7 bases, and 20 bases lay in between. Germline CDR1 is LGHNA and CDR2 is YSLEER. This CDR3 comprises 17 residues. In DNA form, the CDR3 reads TGCGCCAGCAGCCAAGTGCTAGCGAGCGAGGAGGTGAATGAGCAGTTCTTC. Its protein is CASSQVLASEEVNEQFF.

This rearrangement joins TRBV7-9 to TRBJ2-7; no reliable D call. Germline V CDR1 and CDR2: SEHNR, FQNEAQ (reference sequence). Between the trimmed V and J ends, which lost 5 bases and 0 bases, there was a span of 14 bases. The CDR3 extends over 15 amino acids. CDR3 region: CASSPPRSLSYEQYF. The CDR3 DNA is TGTGCCAGCAGCCCGCCAAGATCTCTCTCCTACGAGCAGTACTTC.

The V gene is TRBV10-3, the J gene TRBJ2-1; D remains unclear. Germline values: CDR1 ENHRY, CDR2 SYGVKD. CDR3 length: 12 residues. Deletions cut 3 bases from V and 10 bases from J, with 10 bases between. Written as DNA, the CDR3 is TGTGCCATCAGTGATAATGGGGTAGAGCAGTTCTTC. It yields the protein CAISDNGVEQFF.

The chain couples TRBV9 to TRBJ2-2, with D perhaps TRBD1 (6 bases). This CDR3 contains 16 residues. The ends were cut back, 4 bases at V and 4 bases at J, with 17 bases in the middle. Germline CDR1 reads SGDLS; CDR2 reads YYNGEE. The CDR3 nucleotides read TGTGCCAGCAGCCACCCCGGCAGGGGTGGCACCGGGGAGCTGTTTTTT. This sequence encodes CASSHPGRGGTGELFF.

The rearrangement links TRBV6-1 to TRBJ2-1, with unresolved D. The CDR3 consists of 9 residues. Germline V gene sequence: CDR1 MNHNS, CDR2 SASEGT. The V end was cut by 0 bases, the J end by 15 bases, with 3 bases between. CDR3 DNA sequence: TGTGCCAGCAGTGAAGCTCGGTTCTTC. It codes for CASSEARFF.

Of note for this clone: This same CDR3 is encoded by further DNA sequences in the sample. CDR3 sequence reads: CASSGTSGGYEQYF. Here the CDR3 DNA reads TGTGCCAGCAGTGGGACTAGCGGGGGTTACGAGCAGTACTTC. The J gene is TRBJ2-7, the V gene TRBV6-1, with 13 bases lining up with TRBD2. Germline-derived CDR1 and CDR2 are MNHNS and SASEGT. The J segment lost 4 bases and the V segment lost 4 bases, leaving 1 base of the junction unmatched. CDR3 length: 14 amino acids.